The clone carrying this T cell receptor (beta chain) turned up a few times. Its antigen is still unknown. The sample comes from a study of regulatory T cells in long-lasting Graves disease. Study-level background: Antithyroid drugs had been taken by newly diagnosed Graves' patients for under 3 months.

In building TCR beta libraries, iRepertoire HTBI primers were used together with Arm-PCR of CDR3 regions. TCRdb recomputed calls from the multiplex PCR reads with MiXCR, one row per CDR3 protein. The table shows approximately 230,000 distinct CDR3 sequences, with approximately 20% occurring only once. Regarding time point: newly diagnosed GD, antithyroid drugs for less than 3 months. Extracted RNA from PBMCs served as the source of the TCR library. The study, taken as a whole, reports: Patients with persistent disease showed a bias toward TRBV28, TRBJ1-2 and TRBJ2-5.

The CDR3 is 16 residues long. Unmatched junction bases numbered 4, after V lost 2 bases and J lost 2 bases. CDR1 WSHSY and CDR2 SAAADI come from the germline V gene. J is TRBJ2-3 and V is TRBV10-2, with 10 bases matching TRBD2. This specimen was peripheral blood mononuclear cells (PBMCs), taken at new diagnosis, from a patient treated with antithyroid drugs. The TCR originated in a female donor with Graves disease. The CDR3 is CASSELAGDVTDTQYF. The CDR3, as DNA: TGCGCCAGCAGTGAGCTAGCGGGAGATGTCACAGATACGCAGTATTTT.